Described below is a single TCR beta chain sequence and its context. The antigen is undetermined. Generated by immunoSEQ multiplex PCR, the TCRdb table keeps only in-frame clones and is missing some. The sample shows about 20,000 clones, 85% to 90% of them seen only once. This CDR3 region has 14 residues. With 4 bases removed from V and 6 bases from J, the gap between germline ends came to 16 bases. Germline V CDR1 and CDR2: SGDLS, YYNGEE. The data were obtained in a study of OX40 agonist ivuxolimab in advanced cancers. General study points: There were also nonresponders showing low normalized T-cell clonal expansion.

The TCR comes from an adult with an advanced solid tumor such as melanoma, head and neck, liver or kidney cancer. The V call is TRBV9, the J call TRBJ1-1; D remains ambiguous. The starting material was CD4+ or CD8+ T cells sorted from blood, obtained in a trial of the OX40 agonist ivuxolimab. CDR3 residues: CASSPLVVAAEAFF. The CDR3 DNA follows: TGTGCCAGCAGCCCTCTGGTCGTGGCTGCTGAAGCTTTCTTT.